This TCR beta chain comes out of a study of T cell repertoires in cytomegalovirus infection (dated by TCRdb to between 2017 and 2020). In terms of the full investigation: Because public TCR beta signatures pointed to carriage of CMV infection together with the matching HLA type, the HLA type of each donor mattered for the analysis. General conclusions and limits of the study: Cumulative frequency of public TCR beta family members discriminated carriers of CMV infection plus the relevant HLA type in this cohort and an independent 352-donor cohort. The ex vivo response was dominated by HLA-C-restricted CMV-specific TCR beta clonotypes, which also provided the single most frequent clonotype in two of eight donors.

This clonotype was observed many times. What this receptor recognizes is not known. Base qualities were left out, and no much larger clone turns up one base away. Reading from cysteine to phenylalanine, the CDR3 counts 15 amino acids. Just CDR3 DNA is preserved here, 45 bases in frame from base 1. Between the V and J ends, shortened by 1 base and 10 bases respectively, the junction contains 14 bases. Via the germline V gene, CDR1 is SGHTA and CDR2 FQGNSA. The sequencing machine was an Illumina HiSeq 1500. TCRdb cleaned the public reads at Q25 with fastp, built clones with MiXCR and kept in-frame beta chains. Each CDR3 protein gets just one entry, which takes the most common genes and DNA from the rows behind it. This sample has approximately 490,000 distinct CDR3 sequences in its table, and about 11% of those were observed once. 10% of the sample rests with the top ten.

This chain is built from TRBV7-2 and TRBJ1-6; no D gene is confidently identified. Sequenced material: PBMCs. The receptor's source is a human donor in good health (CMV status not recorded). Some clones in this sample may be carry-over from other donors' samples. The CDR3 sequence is CASSLEPGIGSPLHF. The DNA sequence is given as TGTGCCAGCAGCTTAGAACCGGGGATCGGATCACCCCTCCACTTT.